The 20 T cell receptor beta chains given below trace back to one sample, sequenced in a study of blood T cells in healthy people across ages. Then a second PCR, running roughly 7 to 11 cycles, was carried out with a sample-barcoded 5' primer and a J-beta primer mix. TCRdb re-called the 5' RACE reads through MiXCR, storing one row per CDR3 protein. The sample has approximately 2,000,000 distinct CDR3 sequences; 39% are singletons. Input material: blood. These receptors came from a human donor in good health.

This CDR3 reads CSAGRSTYGNNEQFF. The CDR3 DNA sequence: TGCAGTGCTGGGAGATCGACCTACGGGAATAATGAGCAGTTCTTC. The gene calls are TRBV20-1 and TRBJ2-1, with a tentative D call TRBD2 (5 bases). The CDR3 runs 15 residues. In germline, CDR1 is DFQATT, CDR2 SNEGSKA (reference sequence). V gave up 5 bases and J gave up 7 bases, with 21 bases separating them.

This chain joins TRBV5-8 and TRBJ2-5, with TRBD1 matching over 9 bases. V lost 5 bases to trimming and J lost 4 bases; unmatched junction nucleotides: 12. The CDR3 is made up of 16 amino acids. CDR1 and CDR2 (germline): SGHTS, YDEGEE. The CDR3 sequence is CASSMGRTGDGETQYF. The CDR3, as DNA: TGTGCCAGCAGTATGGGGCGGACAGGGGACGGAGAGACCCAGTACTTC.

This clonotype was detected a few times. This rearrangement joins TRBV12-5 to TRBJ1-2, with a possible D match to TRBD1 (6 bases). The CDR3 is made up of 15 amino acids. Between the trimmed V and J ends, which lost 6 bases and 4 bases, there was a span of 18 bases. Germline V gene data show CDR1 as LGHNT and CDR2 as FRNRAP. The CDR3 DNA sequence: TGTGCTAGTGGGGACCGGGACAATTACTTCTATGGCTACACCTTC. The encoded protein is CASGDRDNYFYGYTF.

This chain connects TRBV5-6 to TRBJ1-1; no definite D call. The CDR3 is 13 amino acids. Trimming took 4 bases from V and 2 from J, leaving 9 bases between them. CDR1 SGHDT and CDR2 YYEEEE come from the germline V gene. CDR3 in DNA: TGTGCCAGCAGCATGACCTTAAACACTGAAGCTTTCTTT. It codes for CASSMTLNTEAFF.

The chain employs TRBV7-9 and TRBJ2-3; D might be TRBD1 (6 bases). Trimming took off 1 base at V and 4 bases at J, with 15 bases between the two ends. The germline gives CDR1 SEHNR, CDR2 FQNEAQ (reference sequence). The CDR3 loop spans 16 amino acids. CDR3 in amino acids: CASSLGHTGNADTQYF. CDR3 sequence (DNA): TGTGCCAGCAGCTTAGGCCACACAGGGAACGCAGATACGCAGTATTTT.

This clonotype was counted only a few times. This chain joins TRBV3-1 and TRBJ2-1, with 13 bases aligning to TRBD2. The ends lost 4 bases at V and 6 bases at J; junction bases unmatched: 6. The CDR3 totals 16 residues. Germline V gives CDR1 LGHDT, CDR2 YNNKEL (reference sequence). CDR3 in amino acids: CASSPQTSGRTNEQFF. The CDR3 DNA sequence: TGTGCCAGCAGCCCCCAGACTAGCGGGAGGACCAATGAGCAGTTCTTC.

CDR3 sequence reads: CASSGEGARRETQYF. Written as DNA, the CDR3 is TGTGCCAGCAGCGGAGAGGGGGCACGGCGCGAGACCCAGTACTTC. The chain employs TRBV7-9 and TRBJ2-5, with TRBD1 identical over 7 bases. With V trimmed by 5 bases and J by 5 bases, 11 bases remained unmatched. The CDR3 is 15 amino acids. Per germline, CDR1 SEHNR and CDR2 FQNEAQ (reference sequence).

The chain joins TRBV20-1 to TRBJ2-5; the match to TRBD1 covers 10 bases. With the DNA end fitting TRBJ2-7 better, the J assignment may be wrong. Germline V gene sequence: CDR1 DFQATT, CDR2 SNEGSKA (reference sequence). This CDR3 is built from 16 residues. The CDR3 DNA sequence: TGCAGTGCTAGATCATCTGGGACAGGGGTTAACTACGAGCAGTACTTC. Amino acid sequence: CSARSSGTGVNYEQYF.

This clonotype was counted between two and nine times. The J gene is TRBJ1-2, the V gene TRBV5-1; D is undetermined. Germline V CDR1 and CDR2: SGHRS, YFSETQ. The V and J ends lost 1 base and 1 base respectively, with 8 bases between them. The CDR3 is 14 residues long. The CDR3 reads CASSLNSYNYGYTF. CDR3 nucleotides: TGCGCCAGCAGCTTGAACTCCTATAACTATGGCTACACCTTC.

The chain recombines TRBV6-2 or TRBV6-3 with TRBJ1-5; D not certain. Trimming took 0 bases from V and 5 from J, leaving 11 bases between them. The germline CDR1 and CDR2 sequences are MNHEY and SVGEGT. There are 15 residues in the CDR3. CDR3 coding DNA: TGTGCCAGCAGTTACTCGAGGGTCCAGGATCAGCCCCAGCATTTT. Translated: CASSYSRVQDQPQHF.

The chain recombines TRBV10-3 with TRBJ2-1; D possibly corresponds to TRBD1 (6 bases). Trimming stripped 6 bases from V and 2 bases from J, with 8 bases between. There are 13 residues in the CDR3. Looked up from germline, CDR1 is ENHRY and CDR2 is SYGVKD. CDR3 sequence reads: CAISGQTYNEQFF. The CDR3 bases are TGTGCCATCAGCGGACAGACCTACAATGAGCAGTTCTTC.

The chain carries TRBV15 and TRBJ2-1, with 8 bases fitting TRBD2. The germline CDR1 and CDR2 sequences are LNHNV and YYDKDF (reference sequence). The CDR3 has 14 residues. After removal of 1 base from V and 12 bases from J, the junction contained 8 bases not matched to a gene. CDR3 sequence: CATSRALAGHGQFF. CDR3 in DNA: TGTGCCACCAGCAGAGCATTAGCGGGACATGGGCAGTTCTTC.

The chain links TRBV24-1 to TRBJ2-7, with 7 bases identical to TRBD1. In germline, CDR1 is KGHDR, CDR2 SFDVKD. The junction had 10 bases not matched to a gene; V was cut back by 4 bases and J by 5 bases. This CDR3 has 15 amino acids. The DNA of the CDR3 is TGTGCCACCAGTGACCCCCGACAGGGAATGGACGAGCAGTACTTC. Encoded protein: CATSDPRQGMDEQYF.

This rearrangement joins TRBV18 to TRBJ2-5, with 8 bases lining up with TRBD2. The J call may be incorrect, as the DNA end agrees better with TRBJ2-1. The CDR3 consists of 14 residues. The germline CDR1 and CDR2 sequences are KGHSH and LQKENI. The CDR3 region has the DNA TGTGCCAGCTCTAGCAGCGGGGGACAAGAGACCCAGTTCTTC. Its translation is CASSSSGGQETQFF.

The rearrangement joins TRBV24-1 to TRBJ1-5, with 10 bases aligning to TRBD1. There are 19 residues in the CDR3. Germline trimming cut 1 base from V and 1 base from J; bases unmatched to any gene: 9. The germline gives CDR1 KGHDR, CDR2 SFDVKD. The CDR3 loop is CATSDFLPLDRGSNQPQHF. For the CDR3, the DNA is TGTGCCACCAGTGATTTCCTACCGCTGGACAGGGGGAGCAATCAGCCCCAGCATTTT.

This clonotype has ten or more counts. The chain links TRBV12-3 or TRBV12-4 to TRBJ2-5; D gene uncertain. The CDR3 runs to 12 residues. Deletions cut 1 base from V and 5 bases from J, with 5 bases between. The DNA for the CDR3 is TGTGCCAGCAGTTTAGGTTTTGAGACCCAGTACTTC. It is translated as CASSLGFETQYF.

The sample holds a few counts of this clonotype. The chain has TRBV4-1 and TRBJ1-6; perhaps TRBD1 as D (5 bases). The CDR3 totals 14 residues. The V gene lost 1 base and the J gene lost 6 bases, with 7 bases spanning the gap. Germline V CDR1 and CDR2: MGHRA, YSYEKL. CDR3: CASSQAGINSPLHF. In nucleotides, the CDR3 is TGCGCCAGCAGCCAAGCAGGGATTAATTCACCCCTCCACTTT.

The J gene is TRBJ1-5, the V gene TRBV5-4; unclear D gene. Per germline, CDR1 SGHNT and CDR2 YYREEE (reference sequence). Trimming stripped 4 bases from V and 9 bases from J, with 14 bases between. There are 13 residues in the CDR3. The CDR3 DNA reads TGTGCCAGCAGCCCGGCCAACGAAGGGCCCCAGCATTTT. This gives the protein CASSPANEGPQHF.

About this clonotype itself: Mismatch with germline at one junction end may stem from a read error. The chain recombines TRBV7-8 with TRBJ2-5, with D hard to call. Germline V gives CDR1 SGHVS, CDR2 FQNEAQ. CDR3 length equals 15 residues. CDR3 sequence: CASSFDTPYQEAQYF. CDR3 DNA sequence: TGTGCCAGCAGCTTCGACACCCCGTACCAAGAGGCCCAGTACTTC.

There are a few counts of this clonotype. CDR3 in amino acids: CAISERSSYGYTF. The DNA of the CDR3 is TGTGCCATCAGTGAGCGGAGCAGCTATGGCTACACCTTC. The V and J genes are TRBV10-3 and TRBJ1-2; D remains ambiguous. There are 13 residues in the CDR3. V was pared by 2 bases and J by 4 bases, with 8 bases between. Looked up from germline, CDR1 is ENHRY and CDR2 is SYGVKD.